Presented here are 17 T cell receptor beta chains from one specimen sequenced in a study of blood T cell repertoires in COVID-19. Generated by immunoSEQ multiplex PCR, the TCRdb table keeps only in-frame clones and is missing some. The data contain fewer than 90,000 clones, about 89% of them singletons. Sequences were obtained from peripheral blood. The receptors stem from a man aged 45-60 years with active or convalescent COVID-19.

J is TRBJ1-1 and V is TRBV7-6; a possible D gene is TRBD1 (5 bases). V shed 2 bases and J shed 5 bases, with 9 bases lying between them. The CDR3 runs 13 residues. CDR1 is SGHVS and CDR2 is FNYEAQ in the germline V gene. CDR3 in DNA: TGTGCCAGCAGCTTACTGGGGGGAACTGAAGCTTTCTTT. This codes for CASSLLGGTEAFF. The full variable domain, its missing parts supplied by reference TRBV7-6 and TRBJ1-1, is GAGVSQSPRYKVTKRGQDVALRCDPISGHVSLYWYRQALGQGPEFLTYFNYEAQQDKSGLPNDRFSAERPEGSISTLTIQRTEQRDSAMYRCASSLLGGTEAFFGQGTRLTVV.

V is TRBV11-2 and J is TRBJ2-3; 8 bases line up with TRBD2. The CDR3 extends over 16 amino acids. Germline CDR1 reads SGHAT; CDR2 reads FQNNGV. J was trimmed by 2 bases and V by 1 base; bases with no gene match: 5. The CDR3 DNA is TGTGCCAGCAGCTTAGGGGGAGCGGGGGCCACAGATACGCAGTATTTT. The encoded protein is CASSLGGAGATDTQYF.

J is TRBJ1-1 and V is TRBV5-5, with D perhaps TRBD1 (6 bases). CDR1 is SGHKS and CDR2 is YYEKEE in the germline V gene (reference sequence). V was cut by 4 bases and J by 4 bases, with 23 bases left in between. The length of the CDR3 is 17 residues. The CDR3 bases are TGTGCCAGCAGCGGAGCCGGGACAATTTTTCTGGGCACTGAAGCTTTCTTT. Its protein is CASSGAGTIFLGTEAFF. Full variable domain (missing parts from reference TRBV5-5 and TRBJ1-1): DAGVTQSPTHLIKTRGQQVTLRCSPISGHKSVSWYQQVLGQGPQFIFQYYEKEERGRGNFPDRFSARQFPNYSSELNVNALLLGDSALYLCASSGAGTIFLGTEAFFGQGTRLTVV.

The chain joins TRBV2 to TRBJ2-1; 10 bases are shared with TRBD2. The CDR3 consists of 15 residues. The ends lost 3 bases at V and 8 bases at J; junction bases unmatched: 7. Germline CDR1 reads SNHLY; CDR2 reads FYNNEI. The CDR3, as DNA: TGTGCCAGCAGTGATCCCAGCGGGGGGGGTTATGAGCAGTTCTTC. Protein sequence: CASSDPSGGGYEQFF.

The J gene is TRBJ1-5, the V gene TRBV6-1; perhaps TRBD1 as D (6 bases). The CDR3 runs to 16 residues. Trimming shortened V by 1 base and J by 2 bases, and 12 bases separated the two germline ends. CDR1 is MNHNS, CDR2 SASEGT, per germline. Here the CDR3 reads CASSEEDRLGNQPQHF. DNA of the CDR3: TGTGCCAGCAGTGAAGAAGACAGGCTTGGCAATCAGCCCCAGCATTTT.

The chain uses TRBV7-2 and TRBJ2-3; TRBD2 matches at 12 bases. From germline, CDR1 is SGHTA and CDR2 FQGNSA. The CDR3 spans 18 residues. Trimming cost V 4 bases and J 0 bases; bases outside gene matches: 8. DNA of the CDR3: TGTGCCAGCAGCTCACTAGCGGGGGGCCTAACTAGCACAGATACGCAGTATTTT. This sequence encodes CASSSLAGGLTSTDTQYF.

This chain links TRBV29-1 with TRBJ1-5; the match to TRBD1 covers 10 bases. The CDR3 extends over 14 amino acids. Germline V gives CDR1 SQVTM, CDR2 ANQGSEA. V was clipped by 4 bases and J by 5 bases; unmatched bases: 5. CDR3 loop: CSVAGTGADQPQHF. The CDR3 nucleotides read TGCAGCGTTGCTGGGACAGGGGCGGATCAGCCCCAGCATTTT.

This chain connects TRBV29-1 to TRBJ2-1, with 7 positions matching TRBD1. Germline trimming cut 5 bases from V and 0 bases from J; bases unmatched to any gene: 7. The germline gives CDR1 SQVTM, CDR2 ANQGSEA. CDR3 size: 15 residues. DNA of the CDR3: TGCAGCGTTAGGGTTTGGACAGGCTCCTACAATGAGCAGTTCTTC. Residues: CSVRVWTGSYNEQFF.

This clone was found once. The chain combines TRBV19 with TRBJ1-6; D unclear. V was shortened by 7 bases and J by 0 bases, with 10 bases between the two germline ends. CDR3 length: 15 residues. Looked up from germline, CDR1 is LNHDA and CDR2 is SQIVND (reference sequence). CDR3 sequence (DNA): TGTGCCAGTAAACCTGCGAGCTCCTATAATTCACCCCTCCACTTT. This encodes CASKPASSYNSPLHF.

The chain joins TRBV3-1 (or the pseudogene TRBV3-2) to TRBJ2-3; TRBD1 matches 8 bases. Germline V gives CDR1 LGHDT, CDR2 YNNKEL (reference sequence). The V and J ends lost 1 base and 2 bases, in that order; junction bases with no gene match: 5. The CDR3 spans 16 residues. CDR3 bases: TGTGCCAGCAGCCAAGTGGACAGGGTGGACACAGATACGCAGTATTTT. It encodes CASSQVDRVDTDTQYF.

The chain uses TRBV11-2 and TRBJ2-6, with 11 positions matching TRBD1. The CDR3 totals 19 residues. V lost 5 bases, J lost 2 bases, and 11 bases stayed unmatched. CDR1 SGHAT and CDR2 FQNNGV come from the germline V gene. CDR3 coding DNA: TGTGCCAGCAGCCCAAGGACAGGGGGCGTAACGGCTGGGGCCAACGTCCTGACTTTC. As protein: CASSPRTGGVTAGANVLTF.

V is TRBV27 and J is TRBJ2-1, with 9 bases aligning to TRBD1. This CDR3 has 15 amino acids. The V gene end was trimmed by 9 bases and the J gene end by 8 bases; junction bases not matched to a gene: 14. From germline, CDR1 is MNHEY and CDR2 SMNVEV (reference sequence). The CDR3 loop reads CASRPRGQGWDEQFF. In DNA form, the CDR3 reads TGTGCCAGTCGTCCCCGGGGACAGGGATGGGATGAGCAGTTCTTC.

This clone was seen only a few times. This chain connects TRBV4-2 to TRBJ1-5; 9 positions agree with TRBD1. Germline assignment: CDR1 LGHNA and CDR2 YNFKEQ. After removal of 0 bases from V and 7 bases from J, the junction contained 7 bases not matched to a gene. This CDR3 comprises 16 residues. CDR3: CASSQDKGQGMQPQHF. CDR3 nucleotides: TGTGCCAGCAGCCAAGATAAGGGACAGGGTATGCAGCCCCAGCATTTT.

This chain uses TRBV25-1 with TRBJ1-6; TRBD1 matches at 7 bases. The V gene's germline CDR1 is MGHDK and CDR2 SYGVNS. V lost 6 bases to trimming and J lost 9 bases; unmatched junction nucleotides: 8. This CDR3 is built from 14 residues. CDR3 in amino acids: CASRETGESSPLHF. As DNA, the CDR3 is TGTGCCAGCAGAGAAACAGGGGAGTCTTCACCCCTCCACTTT.

CDR3 protein: CASSPGLAATDTQYF. DNA for the CDR3: TGTGCCAGCTCACCCGGACTAGCGGCAACAGATACGCAGTATTTT. The gene calls are TRBV18 and TRBJ2-3, with 10 positions matching TRBD2. Germline CDR1 and CDR2: KGHSH and LQKENI. V lost 3 bases, J lost 3 bases, and 3 bases stayed unmatched. The CDR3 consists of 15 residues.

The chain joins TRBV28 to TRBJ1-1, with D unresolved. Trimming cost V 6 bases and J 4 bases, with 9 bases left between them. CDR1 MDHEN and CDR2 SYDVKM come from the germline V gene. CDR3 length: 12 amino acids. CDR3 sequence reads: CASSRVGTEAFF. The CDR3, as DNA: TGTGCCAGCAGCCGGGTTGGCACTGAAGCTTTCTTT.

The chain carries TRBV3-1 (or the pseudogene TRBV3-2) and TRBJ2-7; 15 nucleotides match TRBD2. CDR1 is LGHDT, CDR2 YNNKEL, per germline (reference sequence). The junction had 9 bases not matched to a gene; V was cut back by 0 bases and J by 0 bases. The CDR3 runs 20 residues. DNA of the CDR3: TGTGCCAGCAGCCAAGAGAGCGGGACTAGCGGGGGGCCGAGCTCCTACGAGCAGTACTTC. It is translated as CASSQESGTSGGPSSYEQYF.